A single sample is the source of the 3 T cell receptor beta chains below, sequenced in a study of OX40 agonist ivuxolimab in advanced cancers. Libraries came from the immunoSEQ multiplex PCR assay. The immuneACCESS repertoire file appears here via TCRdb, limited to in-frame rearrangements. These files lack a portion of the clones; in checked studies, under half of the deficit traces to unresolved V genes, and the cause of the others is not known. This sample lists under 90,000 clones; more than 85% were detected once. The ten largest account for over 0.75% of the sample. The specimen was CD4+ or CD8+ T cells sorted from blood, collected in a trial of the OX40 agonist ivuxolimab. The source is an adult with an advanced solid tumor such as melanoma, head and neck, liver or kidney cancer.

This chain connects TRBV5-1 to TRBJ2-5; possibly TRBD2 for D (6 bases). The CDR3 spans 15 residues. CDR1 is SGHRS and CDR2 is YFSETQ in the germline V gene. Trimming took 0 bases from V and 5 from J, leaving 14 bases between them. The CDR3 loop reads CASSLGSTSMETQYF. The CDR3 DNA reads as TGCGCCAGCAGCTTGGGCAGCACTAGCATGGAGACCCAGTACTTC.

This sequence joins TRBV6-5 and TRBJ1-4; no reliable D call. Deletions cut 0 bases from V and 6 bases from J, with 11 bases between. This CDR3 comprises 15 residues. Germline CDR1 and CDR2: MNHEY and SVGAGI. The CDR3 bases are TGTGCCAGCAGTTACTCGGGGAGGCAGGATGAAAAACTGTTTTTT. Translating gives CASSYSGRQDEKLFF.

The gene calls are TRBV2 and TRBJ1-4; 7 bases match TRBD1. There are 16 residues in the CDR3. The V segment lost 6 bases and the J segment 0 bases; nucleotides outside the gene matches: 7. The germline gives CDR1 SNHLY, CDR2 FYNNEI. CDR3 amino acids: CASREQGFATNEKLFF. CDR3 in DNA: TGTGCCAGCAGGGAACAGGGGTTTGCAACTAATGAAAAACTGTTTTTT.